These T cell receptor beta chains were read from a single sample in a study of chemoradiotherapy in HPV16-positive cancers. Clones were sequenced by immunoSEQ multiplex PCR, and TCRdb holds only the in-frame ones, with some missing. This sample yields about 7,900 clones, of which roughly 89% are seen a single time; 3.5% belongs to the top ten. Sequencing used blood, obtained from a patient who underwent chemoradiotherapy. These receptors originate from a human donor with HPV-associated anogenital cancer. Each CDR3 is given with its conserved first and last residue. D genes are given only for firm matches. A row's size may be missing; if present it is once, few, many or a size class.

. TRBJ2-5 TRBV5-4 once CASSLARAAGETQYF TGTGCCAGCAGCTTGGCCCGGGCCGCCGGCGAGACCCAGTACTTC
TRBD2 TRBJ2-3 TRBV9 . CASSVGTRTTDTQYF TGTGCCAGCAGCGTCGGGACTAGAACCACAGATACGCAGTATTTT
. TRBJ2-5 TRBV18 . CASSLDKNQETQYF TGTGCCAGCTCACTCGACAAGAACCAAGAGACCCAGTACTTC
TRBD1 TRBJ2-3 TRBV5-1 . CASSVSGGTTDTQYF TGCGCCAGCAGCGTCTCAGGGGGCACCACAGATACGCAGTATTTT
. TRBJ2-7 TRBV11-3 once CASSKGAGSEQYF TGTGCCAGCAGCAAGGGTGCCGGGTCCGAGCAGTACTTC
. TRBJ2-3 TRBV9 . CASGGLSTDTQYF TGTGCCAGCGGGGGTTTGAGCACAGATACGCAGTATTTT
. TRBJ1-1 TRBV6-6 . CASRPQGWNTEAFF TGTGCCAGCCGCCCCCAGGGGTGGAACACTGAAGCTTTCTTT
. TRBJ2-5 TRBV11-2 . CASSPLRGHDLWETQYF TGTGCCAGCAGCCCACTCAGGGGCCATGACTTATGGGAGACCCAGTACTTC
TRBD2 TRBJ2-1 TRBV2 . CATETGLAGGNEQFF TGTGCCACCGAAACCGGACTAGCGGGGGGAAATGAGCAGTTCTTC
. TRBJ2-1 TRBV15 . CATSRDPFTRGHEQFF TGTGCCACCAGCAGAGATCCCTTCACAAGGGGCCATGAGCAGTTCTTC
TRBD2 TRBJ2-7 TRBV9 once CASSIGGDYEQYF TGTGCCAGCAGTATCGGGGGGGATTACGAGCAGTACTTC
. TRBJ1-1 TRBV9 . CASSVLGYTEAFF TGTGCCAGCAGCGTTCTAGGGTACACTGAAGCTTTCTTT
. TRBJ1-2 TRBV15 . CATSRGQGLGYTF TGTGCCACCAGCAGAGGTCAGGGACTGGGCTACACCTTC
. TRBJ2-7 TRBV7-2 . CASSSDPGPYEQYF TGTGCCAGCAGCTCCGATCCGGGACCCTACGAGCAGTACTTC
. TRBJ2-2 TRBV5-1 . CASRGGPNTGELFF TGCGCCAGCAGGGGGGGACCAAACACCGGGGAGCTGTTTTTT
. TRBJ1-2 TRBV6-4 . CASRQTLAGGYTF TGTGCCAGCAGGCAAACACTTGCGGGAGGCTACACCTTC
. TRBJ1-1 TRBV30 . CAWSGDRRNTEAFF TGTGCCTGGAGTGGCGACAGGAGGAACACTGAAGCTTTCTTT
. TRBJ1-5 TRBV19 . CASSIGRRGYQPQHF TGTGCCAGTAGTATAGGGCGCAGGGGATATCAGCCCCAGCATTTT
. TRBJ2-3 TRBV4-1 . CASSQDRSSTDTQYF TGCGCCAGCAGCCAAGATCGTTCTAGCACAGATACGCAGTATTTT
TRBD1 TRBJ1-2 TRBV25-1 . CASSEPDRDLVDGYTF TGTGCCAGCAGTGAGCCCGACAGGGATTTGGTTGATGGCTACACCTTC
TRBD1 TRBJ2-7 TRBV19 once CASSRDRATAYEQYF TGTGCCAGTAGCCGGGACAGGGCGACGGCCTACGAGCAGTACTTC
TRBD2 TRBJ2-5 TRBV6-1 . CASSRLAGAVETQYF TGTGCCAGCAGCCGACTAGCGGGAGCCGTGGAGACCCAGTACTTC
TRBD1 TRBJ1-3 TRBV7-9 . CASSYVTGGAGNTIYF TGTGCCAGCAGCTACGTTACAGGGGGCGCTGGAAACACCATATATTTT
TRBD1 TRBJ2-1 TRBV5-6 . CASSLGWDRVYNEQFF TGTGCCAGCAGCTTGGGTTGGGACAGGGTTTACAATGAGCAGTTCTTC
TRBD1 TRBJ2-6 TRBV11-2 once CASSLRLGQGSGANVLTF TGTGCCAGCAGCTTAAGGCTAGGACAGGGCTCTGGGGCCAACGTCCTGACTTTC
. TRBJ1-1 TRBV5-1 . CASTGAEAGDTEAFF TGCGCCAGCACGGGCGCCGAGGCAGGGGACACTGAAGCTTTCTTT
. TRBJ1-2 TRBV6-4 . CASSDTPQALDGYTF TGTGCCAGCAGTGACACCCCACAGGCGCTCGATGGCTACACCTTC
TRBD1 TRBJ1-4 TRBV7-2 . CASSSGTGHEKLFF TGTGCCAGCAGCTCCGGGACAGGGCATGAAAAACTGTTTTTT
. TRBJ2-3 TRBV1 . CTSSQDPLGSGSLGDTQYF TGCACCAGCAGCCAAGATCCCCTGGGTAGCGGGAGTTTAGGAGATACGCAGTATTTT
. TRBJ1-2 TRBV5-8 . CASSLNIRGNGYTF TGTGCCAGCAGCTTGAACATTCGGGGAAATGGCTACACCTTC
TRBD2 TRBJ2-1 TRBV7-9 . CASSSRTRGSYNEQFF TGTGCCAGCAGTTCCCGGACTAGAGGGTCCTACAATGAGCAGTTCTTC
. TRBJ1-5 TRBV5-8 . CASSLYQPQHF TGTGCCAGCAGCCTTTATCAGCCCCAGCATTTT
. TRBJ2-7 TRBV6-5 . CASSYRIPSRGEQYF TGTGCCAGCAGTTACCGAATACCCAGCCGGGGCGAGCAGTACTTC
. TRBJ1-4 TRBV6-6 . CASIRGWSGEKLFF TGTGCCAGCATCAGAGGGTGGTCGGGAGAAAAACTGTTTTTT
. TRBJ2-1 TRBV6-4 . CASSLADGLYNEQFF TGTGCCAGCAGTTTAGCGGACGGACTTTACAATGAGCAGTTCTTC
. TRBJ2-1 TRBV10-3 once CATLEASSYNEQFF TGTGCCACCTTAGAAGCTAGCTCCTACAATGAGCAGTTCTTC
TRBD2 TRBJ2-1 TRBV28 . CASSPGLAGRNEQFF TGTGCCAGCAGTCCGGGACTAGCGGGACGGAATGAGCAGTTCTTC
. TRBJ2-3 TRBV12-5 once CASGVAGASTDTQYF TGTGCTAGTGGTGTGGCGGGGGCAAGCACAGATACGCAGTATTTT
TRBD1 TRBJ1-6 TRBV13 once CASSFGQGNSPLHF TGTGCCAGCAGCTTCGGACAGGGAAATTCACCCCTCCACTTT
. TRBJ1-4 TRBV6-1 . CASINRATNEKLFF TGTGCCAGCATCAACAGAGCAACTAATGAAAAACTGTTTTTT
TRBD1 TRBJ1-1 TRBV10-3 . CAISGGTGGEAFF TGTGCCATCAGTGGAGGGACAGGGGGCGAAGCTTTCTTT
TRBD1 TRBJ2-7 TRBV28 . CASSLWGTAVGEQYF TGTGCCAGCAGTTTATGGGGGACAGCGGTAGGGGAGCAGTACTTC
. TRBJ1-2 TRBV5-8 . CASSSTDGNLQGYTF TGTGCCAGCAGCTCAACGGACGGGAATTTACAGGGCTACACCTTC
. TRBJ1-2 TRBV18 . CASSPDIGYTF TGTGCCAGCTCGCCGGACATCGGCTACACCTTC
TRBD1 TRBJ2-2 TRBV27 . CASSPLDRAGELFF TGTGCCAGCAGTCCGCTCGACAGGGCCGGGGAGCTGTTTTTT
. TRBJ2-1 TRBV19 . CASKLDRTYNEQFF TGTGCCAGTAAACTAGACCGGACCTACAATGAGCAGTTCTTC